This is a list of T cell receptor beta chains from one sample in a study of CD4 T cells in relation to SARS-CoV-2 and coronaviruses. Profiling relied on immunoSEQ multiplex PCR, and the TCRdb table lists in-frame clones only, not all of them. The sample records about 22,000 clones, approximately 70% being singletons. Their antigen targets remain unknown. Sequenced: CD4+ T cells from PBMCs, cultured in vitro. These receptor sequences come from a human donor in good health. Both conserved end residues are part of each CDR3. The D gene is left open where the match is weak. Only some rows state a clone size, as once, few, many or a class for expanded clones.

CDR3 protein: CASSLRGKRGGELFF
CDR3 DNA: TGCGCCAGCAGCCTAAGGGGGAAAAGGGGCGGGGAGCTGTTTTTT
CDR3 length: 15
clone size: few
D gene: -
J gene: TRBJ2-2
V gene: TRBV4-3

CDR3 protein: CASSQEVGQTGANVLTF
CDR3 DNA: TGCGCCAGCAGCCAAGAGGTCGGGCAGACTGGGGCCAACGTCCTGACTTTC
CDR3 length: 17
clone size: -
D gene: -
J gene: TRBJ2-6
V gene: TRBV4-3

CDR3 protein: CSVEDRQGLLFGTDTQYF
CDR3 DNA: TGCAGCGTTGAAGATCGACAGGGTTTACTGTTCGGGACAGATACGCAGTATTTT
CDR3 length: 18
clone size: once
D gene: TRBD1
J gene: TRBJ2-3
V gene: TRBV29-1

CDR3 protein: CASSPGGAGNTIYF
CDR3 DNA: TGTGCCAGCAGCCCCGGGGGGGCAGGAAACACCATATATTTT
CDR3 length: 14
clone size: -
D gene: -
J gene: TRBJ1-3
V gene: TRBV7-2

CDR3 protein: CASSTGVLSGNTIYF
CDR3 DNA: TGTGCCAGTAGTACCGGGGTCCTCTCTGGAAACACCATATATTTT
CDR3 length: 15
clone size: once
D gene: -
J gene: TRBJ1-3
V gene: TRBV19

CDR3 protein: CASSYGQGLAEAFF
CDR3 DNA: TGTGCCAGCAGCTACGGACAGGGACTCGCTGAAGCTTTCTTT
CDR3 length: 14
clone size: -
D gene: TRBD1
J gene: TRBJ1-1
V gene: TRBV7-9

CDR3 protein: CASSPRQGALSDTQYF
CDR3 DNA: TGTGCCAGCAGCCCGCGACAGGGGGCTCTCTCAGATACGCAGTATTTT
CDR3 length: 16
clone size: -
D gene: TRBD1
J gene: TRBJ2-3
V gene: TRBV9

CDR3 protein: CASSPAGAHQETQYF
CDR3 DNA: TGTGCCAGCAGCCCCGCGGGGGCGCACCAAGAGACCCAGTACTTC
CDR3 length: 15
clone size: once
D gene: -
J gene: TRBJ2-5
V gene: TRBV7-2

CDR3 protein: CASSRSTGRKETQYF
CDR3 DNA: TGTGCCAGCAGTAGATCGACAGGGAGGAAAGAGACCCAGTACTTC
CDR3 length: 15
clone size: -
D gene: -
J gene: TRBJ2-5
V gene: TRBV2

CDR3 protein: CASSLAGSQEQFF
CDR3 DNA: TGTGCCAGCAGCTTGGCGGGTTCACAGGAGCAGTTCTTC
CDR3 length: 13
clone size: -
D gene: -
J gene: TRBJ2-1
V gene: TRBV7-2

CDR3 protein: CASSYSPLDSSEKLFF
CDR3 DNA: TGTGCCAGCAGTTACTCTCCCCTGGACAGTTCGGAAAAACTGTTTTTT
CDR3 length: 16
clone size: -
D gene: -
J gene: TRBJ1-4
V gene: TRBV6-5

CDR3 protein: CASPFGGSHTIYF
CDR3 DNA: TGTGCCAGCCCTTTCGGGGGGTCCCACACCATATATTTT
CDR3 length: 13
clone size: -
D gene: -
J gene: TRBJ1-3
V gene: TRBV27

CDR3 protein: CASSLTSGGADEQYF
CDR3 DNA: TGTGCCAGCAGCTTAACTAGCGGGGGGGCGGACGAGCAGTACTTC
CDR3 length: 15
clone size: few
D gene: TRBD2
J gene: TRBJ2-7
V gene: TRBV7-2

CDR3 protein: CASSSLTSNEQFF
CDR3 DNA: TGTGCCAGCAGCTCCCTCACTAGTAATGAGCAGTTCTTC
CDR3 length: 13
clone size: -
D gene: -
J gene: TRBJ2-1
V gene: TRBV7-9

CDR3 protein: CASSPDRVSGNTIYF
CDR3 DNA: TGCGCCAGCAGCCCAGACAGGGTCTCTGGAAACACCATATATTTT
CDR3 length: 15
clone size: few
D gene: TRBD1
J gene: TRBJ1-3
V gene: TRBV4-3

CDR3 protein: CASSLGGAGDYGYTF
CDR3 DNA: TGTGCCAGCAGCTTAGGGGGGGCCGGGGACTATGGCTACACCTTC
CDR3 length: 15
clone size: -
D gene: -
J gene: TRBJ1-2
V gene: TRBV7-6

CDR3 protein: CASSSTSGNGEQFF
CDR3 DNA: TGTGCCAGCAGCTCGACTAGCGGGAATGGTGAGCAGTTCTTC
CDR3 length: 14
clone size: -
D gene: TRBD2
J gene: TRBJ2-1
V gene: TRBV11-3

CDR3 protein: CASSYSPGMAGTQETQYF
CDR3 DNA: TGTGCCAGCAGTTACTCCCCTGGGATGGCAGGAACCCAAGAGACCCAGTACTTC
CDR3 length: 18
clone size: -
D gene: -
J gene: TRBJ2-5
V gene: TRBV6-2/TRBV6-3

CDR3 protein: CASSRPPALTQQAEAFF
CDR3 DNA: TGTGCCAGCAGCCGTCCCCCGGCCTTGACGCAGCAGGCTGAAGCTTTCTTT
CDR3 length: 17
clone size: few
D gene: -
J gene: TRBJ1-1
V gene: TRBV6-2/TRBV6-3

CDR3 protein: CASSVTDNNYEQYF
CDR3 DNA: TGTGCCAGTAGTGTAACAGACAATAACTACGAGCAGTACTTC
CDR3 length: 14
clone size: -
D gene: -
J gene: TRBJ2-7
V gene: TRBV19

CDR3 protein: CASSFSATLYNEQFF
CDR3 DNA: TGTGCCAGCAGCTTTAGCGCCACCCTCTACAATGAGCAGTTCTTC
CDR3 length: 15
clone size: -
D gene: -
J gene: TRBJ2-1
V gene: TRBV11-2

CDR3 protein: CASSLAVGVSNQPQHF
CDR3 DNA: TGTGCCAGCAGCTTAGCTGTGGGGGTTAGCAATCAGCCCCAGCATTTT
CDR3 length: 16
clone size: -
D gene: -
J gene: TRBJ1-5
V gene: TRBV11-3

CDR3 protein: CASSQGTGRLQETQYF
CDR3 DNA: TGCGCCAGCAGCCAAGGGACAGGCCGACTCCAAGAGACCCAGTACTTC
CDR3 length: 16
clone size: -
D gene: TRBD1
J gene: TRBJ2-5
V gene: TRBV4-3

CDR3 protein: CASSPRTDGNYGYTF
CDR3 DNA: TGTGCCAGCAGTCCAAGGACAGACGGAAACTATGGCTACACCTTC
CDR3 length: 15
clone size: few
D gene: -
J gene: TRBJ1-2
V gene: TRBV2

CDR3 protein: CASSELGGADTQYF
CDR3 DNA: TGCGCCAGCAGCGAACTAGGGGGGGCAGATACGCAGTATTTT
CDR3 length: 14
clone size: -
D gene: -
J gene: TRBJ2-3
V gene: TRBV5-1

CDR3 protein: CASSATQRENEQFF
CDR3 DNA: TGTGCCAGTAGTGCCACCCAGCGGGAGAATGAGCAGTTCTTC
CDR3 length: 14
clone size: -
D gene: TRBD2
J gene: TRBJ2-1
V gene: TRBV19

CDR3 protein: CASSQGLAGGPETQYF
CDR3 DNA: TGCGCCAGCAGCCAGGGACTAGCGGGAGGGCCGGAGACCCAGTACTTC
CDR3 length: 16
clone size: -
D gene: TRBD2
J gene: TRBJ2-5
V gene: TRBV5-1